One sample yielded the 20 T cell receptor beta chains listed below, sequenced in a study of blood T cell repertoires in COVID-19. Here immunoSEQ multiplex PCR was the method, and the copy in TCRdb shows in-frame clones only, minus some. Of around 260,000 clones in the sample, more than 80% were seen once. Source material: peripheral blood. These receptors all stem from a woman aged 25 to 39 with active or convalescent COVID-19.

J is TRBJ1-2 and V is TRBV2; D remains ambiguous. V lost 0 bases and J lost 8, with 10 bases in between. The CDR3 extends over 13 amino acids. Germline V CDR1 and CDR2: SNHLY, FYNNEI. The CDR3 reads CASSEANRGGYTF. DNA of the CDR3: TGTGCCAGCAGTGAAGCGAATAGAGGGGGCTACACCTTC.

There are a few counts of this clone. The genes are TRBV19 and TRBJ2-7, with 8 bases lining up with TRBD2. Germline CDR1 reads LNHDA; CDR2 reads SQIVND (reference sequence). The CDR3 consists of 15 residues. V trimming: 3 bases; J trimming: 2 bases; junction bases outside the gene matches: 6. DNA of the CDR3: TGTGCCAGTAGTATCGAACTAGCGGAGACCTACGAGCAGTACTTC. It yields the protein CASSIELAETYEQYF. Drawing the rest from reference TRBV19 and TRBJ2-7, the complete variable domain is DGGITQSPKYLFRKEGQNVTLSCEQNLNHDAMYWYRQDPGQGLRLIYYSQIVNDFQKGDIAEGYSVSREKKESFPLTVTSAQKNPTAFYLCASSIELAETYEQYFGPGTRLTVT.

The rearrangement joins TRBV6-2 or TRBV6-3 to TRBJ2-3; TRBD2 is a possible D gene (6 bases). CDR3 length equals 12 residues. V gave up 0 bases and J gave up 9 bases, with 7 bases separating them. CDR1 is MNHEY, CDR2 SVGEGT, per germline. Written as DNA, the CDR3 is TGTGCCAGCAGTTACTCGCGGGACACGCAGTATTTT. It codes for CASSYSRDTQYF.

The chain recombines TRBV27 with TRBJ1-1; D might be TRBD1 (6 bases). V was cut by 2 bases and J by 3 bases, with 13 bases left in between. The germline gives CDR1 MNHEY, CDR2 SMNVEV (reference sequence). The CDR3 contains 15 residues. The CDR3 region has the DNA TGTGCCAGCAGTTTAGGGCCCAGGGGTGACACTGAAGCTTTCTTT. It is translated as CASSLGPRGDTEAFF.

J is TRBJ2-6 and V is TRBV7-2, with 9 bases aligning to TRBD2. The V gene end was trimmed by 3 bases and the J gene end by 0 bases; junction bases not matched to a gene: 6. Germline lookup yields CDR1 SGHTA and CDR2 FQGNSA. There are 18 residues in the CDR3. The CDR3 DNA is TGTGCCAGCAGCTTGGTGAGCGGGGGGCTCTCTGGGGCCAACGTCCTGACTTTC. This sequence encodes CASSLVSGGLSGANVLTF.

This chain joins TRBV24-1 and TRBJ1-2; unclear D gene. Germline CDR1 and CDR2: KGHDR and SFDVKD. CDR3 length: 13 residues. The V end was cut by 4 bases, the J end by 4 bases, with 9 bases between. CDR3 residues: CATSELAFYGYTF. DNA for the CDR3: TGTGCCACCAGTGAATTAGCCTTCTATGGCTACACCTTC.

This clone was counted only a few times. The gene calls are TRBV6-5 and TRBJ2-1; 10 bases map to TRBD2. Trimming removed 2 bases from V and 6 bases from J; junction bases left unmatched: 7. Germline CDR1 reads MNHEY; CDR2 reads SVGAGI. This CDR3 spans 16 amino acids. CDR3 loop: CASSYRQRGGPNEQFF. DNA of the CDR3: TGTGCCAGCAGTTACCGCCAGCGGGGGGGCCCCAATGAGCAGTTCTTC.

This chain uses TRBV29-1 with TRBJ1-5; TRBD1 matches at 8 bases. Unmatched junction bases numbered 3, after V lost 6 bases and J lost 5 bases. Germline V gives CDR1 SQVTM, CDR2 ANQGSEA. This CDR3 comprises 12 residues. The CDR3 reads CSVKQGDQPQHF. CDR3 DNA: TGCAGCGTAAAACAGGGGGATCAGCCCCAGCATTTT.

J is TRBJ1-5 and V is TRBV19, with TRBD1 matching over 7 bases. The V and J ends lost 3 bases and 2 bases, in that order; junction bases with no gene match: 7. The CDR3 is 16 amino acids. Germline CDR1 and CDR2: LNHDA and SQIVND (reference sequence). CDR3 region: CASSIAPQGGNQPQHF. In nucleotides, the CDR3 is TGTGCCAGTAGTATCGCCCCTCAGGGGGGCAATCAGCCCCAGCATTTT.

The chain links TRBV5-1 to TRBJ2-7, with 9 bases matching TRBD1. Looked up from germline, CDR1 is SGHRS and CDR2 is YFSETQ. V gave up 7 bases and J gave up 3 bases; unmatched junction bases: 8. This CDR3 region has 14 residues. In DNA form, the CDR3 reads TGCGCCAGCGGCAAAGGGACAGGGTACTACGAGCAGTACTTC. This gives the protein CASGKGTGYYEQYF.

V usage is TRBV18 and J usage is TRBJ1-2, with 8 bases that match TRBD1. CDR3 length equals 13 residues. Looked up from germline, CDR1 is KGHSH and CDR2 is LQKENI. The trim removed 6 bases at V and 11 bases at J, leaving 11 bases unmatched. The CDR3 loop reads CASSFGQGLWYTF. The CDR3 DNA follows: TGTGCCAGCTCTTTCGGACAGGGTCTTTGGTACACCTTC.

DNA for the CDR3: TGTGCCAGCAGCGACGGACTAGCGGGGACCTCCCAGTACTTC. Amino acid sequence: CASSDGLAGTSQYF. The V and J genes are TRBV9 and TRBJ2-5; 12 positions match TRBD2. The length of the CDR3 is 14 residues. J lost 9 bases, V lost 3 bases, and 6 bases had no gene match. Germline V gives CDR1 SGDLS, CDR2 YYNGEE.

The CDR3 DNA follows: TGTGCCAGCAGTCCTAACGGTGGAAACACCATATATTTT. Its protein is CASSPNGGNTIYF. V is TRBV6-5 and J is TRBJ1-3; D gene unclear. Germline-derived CDR1 and CDR2 are MNHEY and SVGAGI. Trimming cost V 5 bases and J 3 bases, with 8 bases left between them. The CDR3 loop spans 13 amino acids.

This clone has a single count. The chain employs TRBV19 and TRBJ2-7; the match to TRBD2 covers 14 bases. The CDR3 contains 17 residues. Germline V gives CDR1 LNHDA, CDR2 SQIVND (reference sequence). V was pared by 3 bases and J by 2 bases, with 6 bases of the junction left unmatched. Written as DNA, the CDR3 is TGTGCCAGTAGTATGACTAGCGGGGGGGCCGAGGCCTACGAGCAGTACTTC. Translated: CASSMTSGGAEAYEQYF.

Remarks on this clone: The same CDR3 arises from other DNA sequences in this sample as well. In DNA, the CDR3 is TGTGCCAGCTCACCGGGACAGGTGAACACTGAAGCTTTCTTT. This translates into CASSPGQVNTEAFF. This chain links TRBV18 with TRBJ1-1; TRBD1 agrees at 8 bases. The CDR3 loop spans 14 amino acids. CDR1 is KGHSH and CDR2 is LQKENI in the germline V gene. Trimming at V came to 3 bases and at J to 0 bases, leaving 0 bases not matched to a gene.

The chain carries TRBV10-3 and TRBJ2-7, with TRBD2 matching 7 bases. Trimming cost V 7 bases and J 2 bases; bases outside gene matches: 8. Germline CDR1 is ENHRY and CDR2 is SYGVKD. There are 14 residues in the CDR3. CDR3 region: CAIKNGGGTYEQYF. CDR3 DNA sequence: TGTGCCATCAAGAATGGCGGGGGTACCTACGAGCAGTACTTC.

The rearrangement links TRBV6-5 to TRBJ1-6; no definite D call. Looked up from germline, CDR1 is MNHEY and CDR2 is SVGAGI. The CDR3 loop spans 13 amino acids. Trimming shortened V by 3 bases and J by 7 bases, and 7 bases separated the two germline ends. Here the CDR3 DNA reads TGTGCCAGCAGTTATATACAGAATTCACCCCTCCACTTT. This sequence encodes CASSYIQNSPLHF.

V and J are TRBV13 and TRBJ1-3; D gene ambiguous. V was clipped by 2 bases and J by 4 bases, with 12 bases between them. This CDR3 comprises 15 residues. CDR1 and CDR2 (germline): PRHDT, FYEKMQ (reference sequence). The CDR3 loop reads CASSLRASGGNTIYF. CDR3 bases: TGTGCCAGCAGCTTAAGGGCGTCGGGAGGAAACACCATATATTTT. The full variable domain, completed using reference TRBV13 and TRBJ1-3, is AAGVIQSPRHLIKEKRETATLKCYPIPRHDTVYWYQQGPGQDPQFLISFYEKMQSDKGSIPDRFSAQQFSDYHSELNMSSLELGDSALYFCASSLRASGGNTIYFGEGSWLTVV.

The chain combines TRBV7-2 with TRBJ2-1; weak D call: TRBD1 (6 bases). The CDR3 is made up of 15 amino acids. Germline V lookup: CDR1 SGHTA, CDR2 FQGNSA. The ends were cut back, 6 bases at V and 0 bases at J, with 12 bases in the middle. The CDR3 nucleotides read TGTGCCAGCAGTCGACCGGACAGCTCCTACAATGAGCAGTTCTTC. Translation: CASSRPDSSYNEQFF.

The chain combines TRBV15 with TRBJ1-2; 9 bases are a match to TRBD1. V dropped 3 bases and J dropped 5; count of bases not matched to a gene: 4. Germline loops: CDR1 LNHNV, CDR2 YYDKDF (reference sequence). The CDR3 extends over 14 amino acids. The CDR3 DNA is TGTGCCACCAGCAGGGACAGGGGACTTTATGGCTACACCTTC. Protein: CATSRDRGLYGYTF.